This TCR beta chain was sequenced during a study of cytomegalovirus exposure and HLA in healthy donors. For the study at large: In an earlier analysis, 95 million to 140 million unique TCR beta sequences were found from some 200 million T cells.

The PCR ran on 60 Vbeta and 13 Jbeta primers. Source study methods: Later work found 65 million to 85 million unique TCR beta chains, with roughly 11 million shared. The repertoire was sequenced with immunoSEQ multiplex PCR; TCRdb's copy has only in-frame clones and lacks some. D and trimming were read from the DNA, whereas the V and J calls and clone size are those reported in that table. The table shows 180,000 or so clones, with roughly 77% occurring only once. Germline CDR1 SGHTA, CDR2 FQGTGA. The V and J ends lost 5 bases and 8 bases respectively, with 13 bases between them. The CDR3 totals 14 residues.

The source material was PBMCs. The source of this sequence is a woman aged 25 to 39 in good health and CMV-seropositive. This rearrangement joins TRBV7-3 to TRBJ1-6; D uncertain. CDR3 coding DNA: TGTGCCAGCAGCCAACGGGGAAGGGATTCACCCCTCCACTTT. Its translation is CASSQRGRDSPLHF.